The rows below give T cell receptor beta chains drawn from one sample of a study of early T cells in non-severe SARS-CoV-2 infection. TCRdb re-called the 5' RACE reads with MiXCR, one entry per CDR3 protein. Found here are some 50,000 distinct CDR3 sequences, approximately 5.9% of them singletons; the top ten hold 4.5% to 5.5%. The specimen comprised whole blood, sampled at baseline. The source is an adult who was a healthcare worker with PCR-confirmed SARS-CoV-2 infection or an uninfected control (not recorded which). CDR3s include the opening cysteine and the closing phenylalanine or tryptophan. D genes are given only for firm matches. Clone size is stated in some rows and not others, as once, few, many or a class when expanded.

clone_size,j_call,d_call,v_call,cdr3_aa,cdr3_nt
.,TRBJ1-2,.,TRBV20-1,CSANREFYGYTF,TGCAGTGCAAATCGGGAATTCTATGGCTACACCTTC
many,TRBJ2-5,.,TRBV6-5,CASSSTRGETQYF,TGTGCCAGCAGCTCTACGAGGGGGGAGACCCAGTACTTC
many,TRBJ1-6,.,TRBV20-1,CSARDGSGNSPLHF,TGCAGTGCTAGAGACGGCTCGGGGAATTCACCCCTCCACTTT
many,TRBJ1-2,.,TRBV4-2,CASSQGTGYGYTF,TGTGCCAGCAGCCAAGGGACCGGCTATGGCTACACCTTC
many,TRBJ1-1,TRBD1,TRBV10-1,CASSATGGSEAFF,TGCGCCAGCAGTGCGACAGGGGGCTCTGAAGCTTTCTTT
many,TRBJ1-2,.,TRBV6-1,CASSEVGLLYDGYGYTF,TGTGCCAGCAGTGAAGTAGGACTCCTCTATGATGGCTATGGCTACACCTTC
many,TRBJ2-7,.,TRBV5-5,CASSLEVGEQYF,TGTGCCAGCAGCTTGGAGGTGGGCGAGCAGTACTTC
few,TRBJ1-5,TRBD1,TRBV28,CASSLNTGGRQPQHF,TGTGCCAGCAGTTTAAATACAGGGGGGCGGCAGCCCCAGCATTTT
many,TRBJ2-3,TRBD2,TRBV5-6,CASSSGTTVGTDTQYF,TGTGCCAGCAGCTCCGGGACTACCGTGGGCACAGATACGCAGTATTTT
many,TRBJ1-1,.,TRBV29-1,CSVEDVGRGYTEAFF,TGCAGCGTTGAAGATGTAGGCAGGGGATACACTGAAGCTTTCTTT
many,TRBJ2-7,.,TRBV27,CASSLAVSGVVEQYF,TGTGCCAGCAGTTTAGCGGTGTCCGGGGTGGTCGAGCAGTACTTC
many,TRBJ1-3,.,TRBV15,CATSISGASENTIYF,TGTGCCACCAGCATTTCAGGGGCCTCTGAAAACACCATATATTTT
many,TRBJ2-1,.,TRBV6-1,CASSEARGSSYNEQFF,TGTGCCAGCAGTGAAGCTCGCGGAAGCTCCTACAATGAGCAGTTCTTC
many,TRBJ1-2,.,TRBV7-9,CASSPSGAWYGYTF,TGTGCCAGCAGCCCGAGTGGGGCTTGGTATGGCTACACCTTC
many,TRBJ2-1,TRBD2,TRBV20-1,CSAVVAGGPDVDEQFF,TGCAGTGCGGTTGTAGCGGGAGGGCCGGATGTCGATGAGCAGTTCTTC
many,TRBJ2-3,.,TRBV6-1,CASSASSGGGGTQYF,TGTGCCAGCAGTGCCTCCTCGGGGGGCGGGGGTACGCAGTATTTT
.,TRBJ2-7,.,TRBV28,CASSLWWVHSYEQYF,TGTGCCAGCAGTTTATGGTGGGTCCACTCCTACGAGCAGTACTTC
many,TRBJ2-1,TRBD2,TRBV19,CASSTGTSGRWADEQFF,TGTGCCAGTAGTACGGGGACTAGCGGGAGGTGGGCCGATGAGCAGTTCTTC
few,TRBJ2-5,.,TRBV6-5,CASSWLNQETQYF,TGTGCCAGCAGTTGGCTGAACCAAGAGACCCAGTACTTC
many,TRBJ1-1,TRBD1,TRBV19,CASSMRGQGYTEAFF,TGTGCCAGTAGTATGAGGGGGCAGGGTTATACTGAAGCTTTCTTT
.,TRBJ2-7,.,TRBV30,CAWSLGLGYEQYF,TGTGCCTGGAGTCTTGGCCTGGGCTACGAGCAGTACTTC
.,TRBJ1-1,.,TRBV29-1,CSVRENTEAFF,TGCAGCGTTCGGGAGAACACTGAAGCTTTCTTT
.,TRBJ2-2,.,TRBV21-1,CASGDGDRVATGELFF,TGTGCCAGCGGAGATGGGGACAGGGTGGCCACCGGGGAGCTGTTTTTT
.,TRBJ1-1,.,TRBV10-3,CAISELGNTEAFF,TGTGCCATCAGTGAACTTGGGAACACTGAAGCTTTCTTT
many,TRBJ2-1,TRBD2,TRBV20-1,CSARGGLAGLSYNEQFF,TGCAGTGCTAGGGGGGGACTAGCGGGCCTCTCCTACAATGAGCAGTTCTTC
many,TRBJ2-7,TRBD2,TRBV10-3,CAIRREGPSSYEQYF,TGTGCCATCAGGCGGGAGGGACCCTCTTCCTACGAGCAGTACTTC
many,TRBJ2-7,.,TRBV18,CASSPPTASSYEQYF,TGTGCCAGCTCGCCCCCGACAGCCAGCTCCTACGAGCAGTACTTC